The clone carrying this T cell receptor (beta chain) was observed a few times. Repertoires were generated with immunoSEQ multiplex PCR, while TCRdb's copy carries only in-frame clones and drops some. The profile shows 160,000 or so clones, roughly 84% of them singletons. The data are from a study of blood T cell repertoires in COVID-19. Per germline, CDR1 SGHRS and CDR2 YFSETQ. Trimming stripped 1 base from V and 4 bases from J, with 11 bases between. This CDR3 comprises 14 residues. The sample consisted of PBMCs or T cells enriched from blood (not recorded which). V gene TRBV5-1 combines with J gene TRBJ1-1; D possibly corresponds to TRBD1 (6 bases). The TCR sequence derives from a man in his sixties who had recovered from COVID-19. For the CDR3, the DNA is TGCGCCAGCAGCTTGTCGCAGGGGACCACTGAAGCTTTCTTT. Amino acid sequence: CASSLSQGTTEAFF.